The 2 T cell receptor beta chains below come from one sample, sequenced in a study of PD-L1 blockade in urothelial cancer. Noted time point: pretreatment peripheral blood. Assay: immunoSEQ multiplex PCR; the TCRdb copy retains only in-frame clones and omits some. Of some 100,000 clones detected, roughly 90% appear once; the ten largest clones hold roughly 0.88%. The sample here was PBMCs, taken around atezolizumab (anti-PD-L1) treatment. These TCRs come from a woman older than 75 with urothelial cancer.

This clone was picked up one time. The CDR3 DNA follows: TGTGCTAGTGGTCAAACCCTGGGACAGGGGGTCACTGAAGCTTTCTTT. This encodes CASGQTLGQGVTEAFF. V is TRBV12-5 and J is TRBJ1-1; 11 bases fit TRBD1. This CDR3 contains 16 residues. Germline CDR1 LGHNT, CDR2 FRNRAP. The J segment lost 4 bases and the V segment lost 5 bases, leaving 9 bases of the junction unmatched.

The chain joins TRBV27 to TRBJ1-1; the match to TRBD1 covers 11 bases. The CDR3 is made up of 13 amino acids. Germline trimming cut 6 bases from V and 4 bases from J; bases unmatched to any gene: 1. Germline values: CDR1 MNHEY, CDR2 SMNVEV (reference sequence). CDR3 nucleotide sequence: TGTGCCAGCAGAGGACAGGGGGCCACTGAAGCTTTCTTT. Translating gives CASRGQGATEAFF.